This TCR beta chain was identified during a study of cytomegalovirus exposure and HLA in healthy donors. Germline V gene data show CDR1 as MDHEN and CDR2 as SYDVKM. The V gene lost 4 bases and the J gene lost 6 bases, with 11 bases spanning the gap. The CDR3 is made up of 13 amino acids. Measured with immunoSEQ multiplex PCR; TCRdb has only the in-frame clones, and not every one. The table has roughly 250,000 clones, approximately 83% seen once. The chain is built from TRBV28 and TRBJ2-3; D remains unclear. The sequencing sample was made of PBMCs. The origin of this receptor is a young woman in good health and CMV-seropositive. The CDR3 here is CASSSNRLDTQYF. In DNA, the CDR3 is TGTGCCAGCAGTTCTAATCGCCTGGATACGCAGTATTTT.